Listed here are 9 T cell receptor beta chains from one sample, sequenced in a study of blood T cell repertoires in COVID-19. Some clones are missing from TCRdb's copy, which holds only in-frame ones; the method was immunoSEQ multiplex PCR. The table shows around 26,000 clones, with 90% to 95% occurring only once. The specimen was peripheral blood. Every receptor here comes from a human donor in a cohort sampled during active COVID-19.

The chain uses TRBV9 and TRBJ1-4; D is uncertain. The CDR3 is 15 amino acids. Trimming took 1 base from V and 5 from J, leaving 12 bases between them. Germline V gene sequence: CDR1 SGDLS, CDR2 YYNGEE. The CDR3 DNA follows: TGTGCCAGCAGCGTAACGGCGGGAGGGAATGAAAAACTGTTTTTT. This sequence encodes CASSVTAGGNEKLFF.

This rearrangement joins TRBV6-2 or TRBV6-3 to TRBJ2-7; no clear D. The CDR3 length is 11 residues. From germline, CDR1 is MNHEY and CDR2 SVGEGT. Deletions cut 5 bases from V and 2 bases from J, with 4 bases between. The CDR3 spells CASSHTYEQYF. The CDR3 coding sequence is TGTGCCAGCAGTCACACCTACGAGCAGTACTTC.

The chain carries TRBV19 and TRBJ2-6; TRBD1 matches at 7 bases. Trimming removed 4 bases from V and 2 bases from J; junction bases left unmatched: 2. The CDR3 sequence is 15 residues long. Germline CDR1 and CDR2: LNHDA and SQIVND (reference sequence). This CDR3 reads CASSTQGPGANVLTF. CDR3 sequence (DNA): TGTGCCAGTAGTACACAGGGGCCTGGGGCCAACGTCCTGACTTTC.

The V gene is TRBV11-2, the J gene TRBJ2-1; D not certain. The CDR3 sequence is 12 residues long. The germline V and J ends were trimmed by 1 base and 6 bases, with 4 bases remaining between them. Germline CDR1 SGHAT, CDR2 FQNNGV. The chain's CDR3 is CASSLVANEQFF. CDR3 DNA: TGTGCCAGCAGCTTAGTGGCCAATGAGCAGTTCTTC. The variable domain in full, with the rest retrieved from reference TRBV11-2 and TRBJ2-1, is EAGVAQSPRYKIIEKRQSVAFWCNPISGHATLYWYQQILGQGPKLLIQFQNNGVVDDSQLPKDRFSAERLKGVDSTLKIQPAKLEDSAVYLCASSLVANEQFFGPGTRLTVL.

V and J are TRBV3-1 (or the pseudogene TRBV3-2) and TRBJ2-7; TRBD2 matches at 13 bases. Germline CDR1 and CDR2: LGHDT and YNNKEL (reference sequence). The CDR3 length is 16 residues. The V and J ends lost 1 base and 7 bases, in that order; junction bases with no gene match: 7. The CDR3 spells CASSQGKGLAGEEQYF. The CDR3 DNA reads as TGTGCCAGCAGCCAAGGCAAAGGACTAGCGGGAGAAGAGCAGTACTTC.

The CDR3 DNA reads TGTGCCACAAGACTGGGAAGCGGGGGGGCTAATACGCAGTATTTT. Amino acid sequence: CATRLGSGGANTQYF. V usage is TRBV7-2 and J usage is TRBJ2-3; 10 bases match TRBD2. V shed 10 bases, J shed 7 bases, and the junction held 14 bases outside the gene matches. CDR1 is SGHTA, CDR2 FQGNSA, per germline. The CDR3 runs 15 residues.

The J gene is TRBJ2-7, the V gene TRBV3-1 (or the pseudogene TRBV3-2); D possibly corresponds to TRBD1 (6 bases). From germline, CDR1 is LGHDT and CDR2 YNNKEL (reference sequence). V lost 4 bases to trimming and J lost 2 bases, with 12 bases between them. This CDR3 region has 14 residues. The CDR3 sequence is CASSRTGTTYEQYF. CDR3 DNA: TGTGCCAGCAGCCGGACCGGGACAACCTACGAGCAGTACTTC.

V gene TRBV19 combines with J gene TRBJ2-4; 7 bases line up with TRBD2. The germline V gene has CDR1 LNHDA and CDR2 SQIVND (reference sequence). The V and J ends lost 3 bases and 3 bases, in that order; junction bases with no gene match: 8. The CDR3 totals 16 residues. The CDR3 sequence is CASSMRRDYGKNIQYF. CDR3 DNA sequence: TGTGCCAGTAGTATGCGCAGGGACTACGGCAAAAACATTCAGTACTTC.

This clone was detected only once. The genes are TRBV7-8 and TRBJ1-4; 7 nucleotides match TRBD1. The V segment lost 3 bases and the J segment 1 base; nucleotides outside the gene matches: 5. There are 16 residues in the CDR3. The germline CDR1 and CDR2 sequences are SGHVS and FQNEAQ. Here the CDR3 reads CASSLQGGLTNEKLFF. The CDR3 DNA reads as TGTGCCAGCAGCTTGCAGGGGGGTCTAACTAATGAAAAACTGTTTTTT.